Shown below are 13 T cell receptor beta chains from a single sample sequenced in a study of T cells in tuberculosis. The repertoire was sequenced with immunoSEQ multiplex PCR; TCRdb's copy has only in-frame clones and lacks some. The sample carries roughly 35,000 clones, 85% to 95% recorded once. The sample taken for sequencing was PBMCs. These receptors were obtained from a donor between 5 and 29 years old with latent tuberculosis or without tuberculosis infection. Some clones in this sample may be carry-over from other donors' samples.

This chain links TRBV4-3 with TRBJ2-6, with D possibly being TRBD1 (6 bases). There are 18 residues in the CDR3. The germline gives CDR1 LGHNA, CDR2 YSLEER. Trimming pared 0 bases from V and 3 bases from J, leaving 15 bases between. This chain's CDR3 is CASSQDGQGQSGANVLTF. CDR3 coding DNA: TGCGCCAGCAGCCAAGATGGGCAGGGGCAAAGTGGGGCCAACGTCCTGACTTTC.

The table lists this clone with a count of one. The rearrangement uses TRBV11-2 and TRBJ1-6; D call uncertain. Trimming stripped 3 bases from V and 2 bases from J, with 14 bases between. Germline-derived CDR1 and CDR2 are SGHAT and FQNNGV. The CDR3 has 17 amino acids. CDR3 nucleotide sequence: TGTGCCAGCAGCTTCGGACTAGGGCACGCCTATAATTCACCCCTCCACTTT. It is translated as CASSFGLGHAYNSPLHF.

The chain is built from TRBV7-2 and TRBJ2-2; TRBD1 might be the D (6 bases). The CDR3 sequence is 16 residues long. Germline assignment: CDR1 SGHTA and CDR2 FQGNSA. V lost 3 bases, J lost 1 base, and 12 bases lay in between. The DNA for the CDR3 is TGTGCCAGCAGCTTTCTGGGGGCCTGGAACACCGGGGAGCTGTTTTTT. Its protein product is CASSFLGAWNTGELFF.

The V call is TRBV11-3, the J call TRBJ2-7, with TRBD1 matching over 7 bases. The CDR3 totals 13 residues. The germline gives CDR1 SGHNT, CDR2 YENEEA. After removal of 5 bases from V and 1 base from J, the junction contained 2 bases not matched to a gene. This CDR3 is CASSMTGSYEQYF. The CDR3 nucleotides read TGTGCCAGCAGCATGACAGGGTCCTACGAGCAGTACTTC.

The rearrangement links TRBV7-6 to TRBJ2-2; 9 bases map to TRBD2. Trimming removed 4 bases from V and 7 bases from J; junction bases left unmatched: 10. CDR1 is SGHVS and CDR2 is FNYEAQ in the germline V gene. This CDR3 has 16 amino acids. The CDR3 protein is CASSSPERGARGELFF. CDR3 coding DNA: TGTGCCAGCAGCTCCCCCGAGCGGGGGGCCCGCGGGGAGCTGTTTTTT.

This clone has a handful of counts. V usage is TRBV7-2 and J usage is TRBJ1-1; D may be TRBD1 (6 bases). The V gene lost 4 bases and the J gene lost 4 bases, with 16 bases spanning the gap. The CDR3 is made up of 15 amino acids. Germline-derived CDR1 and CDR2 are SGHTA and FQGNSA. The CDR3 loop reads CASSSAGGIGTEAFF. The CDR3 nucleotides are TGTGCCAGCAGCTCGGCGGGGGGCATAGGCACTGAAGCTTTCTTT. The variable domain in full, with the rest retrieved from reference TRBV7-2 and TRBJ1-1, is GAGVSQSPSNKVTEKGKDVELRCDPISGHTALYWYRQSLGQGLEFLIYFQGNSAPDKSGLPSDRFSAERTGGSVSTLTIQRTQQEDSAVYLCASSSAGGIGTEAFFGQGTRLTVV.

V usage is TRBV18 and J usage is TRBJ2-7; D might be TRBD2 (5 bases). Trimming took off 5 bases at V and 1 base at J, with 6 bases between the two ends. The CDR3 is made up of 12 amino acids. CDR1 and CDR2 (germline): KGHSH, LQKENI. The CDR3 loop is CASSSGSYEQYF. CDR3 nucleotide sequence: TGTGCCAGCTCATCGGGGTCCTACGAGCAGTACTTC.

The chain employs TRBV19 and TRBJ2-7, with TRBD2 matching 15 bases. J lost 2 bases, V lost 6 bases, and 5 bases had no gene match. Per the germline V gene, CDR1 is LNHDA and CDR2 is SQIVND (reference sequence). CDR3 size: 16 residues. The CDR3 DNA is TGTGCCAGTAGCTTTGGACTAGCGGGGGGGCCCTACGAGCAGTACGTC. This codes for CASSFGLAGGPYEQYV.

J is TRBJ2-1 and V is TRBV27; D remains unclear. The germline V gene encodes CDR1 MNHEY and CDR2 SMNVEV (reference sequence). This CDR3 has 15 residues. The V and J ends lost 2 bases and 0 bases respectively, with 8 bases between them. CDR3 loop: CASSLTRSSYNEQFF. The CDR3 nucleotides read TGTGCCAGCAGTTTAACGAGGAGCTCCTACAATGAGCAGTTCTTC.

V and J are TRBV10-3 and TRBJ1-1; 9 nucleotides match TRBD1. The germline V gene has CDR1 ENHRY and CDR2 SYGVKD. CDR3 size: 15 residues. After removal of 6 bases from V and 7 bases from J, the junction contained 12 bases not matched to a gene. The CDR3 reads CAISLRPQGAREAFF. The CDR3 DNA is TGTGCCATCAGCCTCCGGCCACAGGGGGCCCGTGAAGCTTTCTTT.

The V and J genes are TRBV4-3 and TRBJ1-2; 7 nucleotides line up with TRBD1. This CDR3 is built from 16 residues. Germline CDR1 reads LGHNA; CDR2 reads YSLEER. V lost 1 base to trimming and J lost 2 bases; unmatched junction nucleotides: 7. This CDR3 is CASSQVGQILNYGYTF. The CDR3 DNA reads TGCGCCAGCAGCCAAGTGGGACAGATATTGAACTATGGCTACACCTTC.

This clone was counted between two and nine times. V and J are TRBV5-1 and TRBJ2-1, with 7 bases lining up with TRBD2. CDR1 and CDR2 from the germline V gene are SGHRS and YFSETQ. The CDR3 spans 19 residues. V shed 0 bases, J shed 3 bases, and the junction held 15 bases outside the gene matches. The CDR3, as DNA: TGCGCCAGCAGCTTGGTGGCTAGCGGAACCCCTAACCTCTACAATGAGCAGTTCTTC. Protein: CASSLVASGTPNLYNEQFF.

This chain links TRBV29-1 with TRBJ2-1, with D possibly matching TRBD1 (6 bases). The CDR3 length is 13 residues. The V end was cut by 7 bases, the J end by 1 base, with 11 bases between. The germline gives CDR1 SQVTM, CDR2 ANQGSEA. The CDR3 DNA sequence: TGCAGCGCAAACAGGGAGTCCTACAATGAGCAGTTCTTC. As protein: CSANRESYNEQFF.